The T cell receptor (beta chain) described here comes from a study of blood T cell repertoires in COVID-19. Using immunoSEQ multiplex PCR, the repertoire was profiled, and TCRdb retains in-frame clones only, with some absent. The sample lists some 250,000 clones, approximately 86% occurring once. The CDR3 runs to 15 residues. V lost 0 bases and J lost 7; bases outside the gene matches: 7. Germline V gene data show CDR1 as SGHNT and CDR2 as YYREEE (reference sequence). The specimen was peripheral blood. The receptor comes from a woman aged 25 to 45 who had recovered from COVID-19. This chain links TRBV5-4 with TRBJ2-4; TRBD1 agrees at 7 bases. The CDR3 coding sequence is TGTGCCAGCAGCTTGGAGGACTCCAGGGGGAACATTCAGTACTTC. This encodes CASSLEDSRGNIQYF.